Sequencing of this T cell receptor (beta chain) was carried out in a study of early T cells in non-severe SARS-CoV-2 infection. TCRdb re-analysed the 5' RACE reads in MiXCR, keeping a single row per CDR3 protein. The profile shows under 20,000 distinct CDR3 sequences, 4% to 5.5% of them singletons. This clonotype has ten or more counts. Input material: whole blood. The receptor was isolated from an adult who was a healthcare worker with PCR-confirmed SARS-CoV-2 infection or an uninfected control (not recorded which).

The chain's CDR3 is CASSIVGLRGHQPQHF. In DNA, the CDR3 is TGTGCCAGTAGTATAGTAGGCCTTCGGGGTCATCAGCCCCAGCATTTT. The V and J genes are TRBV19 and TRBJ1-5; D unresolved. The CDR3 runs to 16 residues. The germline gives CDR1 LNHDA, CDR2 SQIVND (reference sequence). The germline V and J ends were trimmed by 1 base and 5 bases, with 15 bases remaining between them. The variable domain in full, with the rest retrieved from reference TRBV19 and TRBJ1-5, is DGGITQSPKYLFRKEGQNVTLSCEQNLNHDAMYWYRQDPGQGLRLIYYSQIVNDFQKGDIAEGYSVSREKKESFPLTVTSAQKNPTAFYLCASSIVGLRGHQPQHFGDGTRLSIL.